This TCR beta chain was retrieved from a study of T cells in Graves' hyperthyroidism and ophthalmopathy. Study conclusions and caveats: A 13 V-J signature model discriminated ophthalmopathy versus stable hyperthyroidism. Most thyroid clonotypes with frequency above 0.001 were detected in blood.

This CDR3 region has 22 residues. Trimming left V 0 bases short and J 6 bases short, with 35 bases between. From germline, CDR1 is SGHRS and CDR2 YFSETQ. This clonotype was detected many times. Its antigen is unknown. TCR beta CDR3 sequences were amplified from RNA transcripts. RT-PCR in the first round (using the HTBI primer set) targeted the TCR CDR3. MiXCR was run by TCRdb on the multiplex PCR reads, yielding one entry per CDR3 protein. Among about 200,000 distinct CDR3 sequences listed, around 16% were seen once. Graves' hyperthyroidism qualified as stable when ophthalmopathy did not progress within 18 months. Patients with uncontrolled infections, other autoimmune diseases, pregnancy or lactation were excluded.

This chain connects TRBV5-1 to TRBJ2-3, with D perhaps TRBD1 (6 bases). The sample consisted of blood. The clonotype comes from a woman between 50 and 59 years old with Graves' hyperthyroidism. CDR3 residues: CASSLAVQGSRRRSGLGDTQYF. CDR3 DNA sequence: TGCGCCAGCAGCTTGGCCGTACAGGGATCTCGACGTAGAAGCGGATTGGGGGATACGCAGTATTTT.